The rows below give T cell receptor beta chains drawn from one sample of a study of CD8 T cells in Susac syndrome. MiXCR, run by TCRdb on the immunoSEQ multiplex PCR reads, gives a single entry per CDR3 protein. The sample lists 95,000 to 150,000 distinct CDR3 sequences; 90% to 95% were seen once. The specimen sequenced was CD8+ T cells from PBMCs. These receptors were obtained from a human donor with Susac syndrome. The CDR3 runs from the conserved cysteine through the conserved F or W. Each record gives: clone size, CDR3 length, D gene, V gene, J gene, CDR3 DNA, CDR3 protein. D genes are given only for firm matches. Size is omitted from some rows. Given values are once, few, many or a class for expanded clones.

clone_size: .; cdr3_length: 15; d_call: .; v_call: TRBV13; j_call: TRBJ2-6; cdr3_nt: TGTGCCAGCAGCTTAGGCTCCGATGGGGCCAACGTCCTGACTTTC; cdr3_aa: CASSLGSDGANVLTF
clone_size: .; cdr3_length: 14; d_call: .; v_call: TRBV28; j_call: TRBJ1-1; cdr3_nt: TGTGCCAGCAGTGCGACGGGACTGAACACTGAAGCTTTCTTT; cdr3_aa: CASSATGLNTEAFF
clone_size: .; cdr3_length: 18; d_call: TRBD1; v_call: TRBV12-3/TRBV12-4; j_call: TRBJ1-4; cdr3_nt: TGTGCCAGCAGTGAGCTACCGGGACAGGGTACGGTTGGCGAAAAACTGTTTTTT; cdr3_aa: CASSELPGQGTVGEKLFF
clone_size: once; cdr3_length: 14; d_call: .; v_call: TRBV2; j_call: TRBJ1-5; cdr3_nt: TGTGCCAGCAGCCCCCGGGGCCCGAATCAGCCCCAGCATTTT; cdr3_aa: CASSPRGPNQPQHF
clone_size: .; cdr3_length: 14; d_call: .; v_call: TRBV7-9; j_call: TRBJ2-2; cdr3_nt: TGTGCCAGCAGCTTAGACGGGGGACCCGGGGAGCTGTTTTTT; cdr3_aa: CASSLDGGPGELFF
clone_size: .; cdr3_length: 12; d_call: .; v_call: TRBV7-2; j_call: TRBJ1-5; cdr3_nt: TGTGCCAGCAGCCCACTGGGGCAGCCCCAGCATTTT; cdr3_aa: CASSPLGQPQHF
clone_size: .; cdr3_length: 15; d_call: TRBD1; v_call: TRBV2; j_call: TRBJ2-3; cdr3_nt: TGTGCCAGCAGTGGGGACAGCCCTTGGACAGATACGCAGTATTTT; cdr3_aa: CASSGDSPWTDTQYF
clone_size: .; cdr3_length: 15; d_call: TRBD2; v_call: TRBV6-4; j_call: TRBJ2-7; cdr3_nt: TGTGCCAGCAGTGACGATAGTAGCGGGAGTCACGAGCAGTACTTC; cdr3_aa: CASSDDSSGSHEQYF
clone_size: once; cdr3_length: 16; d_call: .; v_call: TRBV4-3; j_call: TRBJ2-7; cdr3_nt: TGCGCCAGCAGCCAAGGCGAGGGAGCCGGCTCCTACGAGCAGTACTTC; cdr3_aa: CASSQGEGAGSYEQYF
clone_size: .; cdr3_length: 14; d_call: .; v_call: TRBV9; j_call: TRBJ2-5; cdr3_nt: TGTGCCAGCAGCGGCCGGGACAACCAAGAGACCCAGTACTTC; cdr3_aa: CASSGRDNQETQYF
clone_size: .; cdr3_length: 20; d_call: .; v_call: TRBV12-3/TRBV12-4; j_call: TRBJ2-1; cdr3_nt: TGTGCCAGCAGTTTAAATGCGGGGGAACGGACAGAAGGCTTCTACAATGAGCAGTTCTTC; cdr3_aa: CASSLNAGERTEGFYNEQFF